The 22 T cell receptor beta chains reported below all come from one sample, sequenced in a study of T cells in Graves' hyperthyroidism and ophthalmopathy. Authors of the study amplified TCR beta CDR3 regions from RNA transcripts. HTBI primers drove first-round RT-PCR of the TCR CDR3. MiXCR, run by TCRdb on the multiplex PCR reads, gives a single entry per CDR3 protein. The repertoire holds hundreds of thousands of distinct CDR3 sequences, approximately 14% seen once, with less than 15% in the top ten. Sequencing was carried out using blood. These TCRs come from a man between 18 and 35 years old with Graves' ophthalmopathy.

This clonotype was seen many times. V and J are TRBV3-1 and TRBJ2-7; D gene unclear. Germline V gene data show CDR1 as LGHDT and CDR2 as YNNKEL (reference sequence). The CDR3 is 15 amino acids. The V gene lost 0 bases and the J gene lost 3 bases, with 12 bases spanning the gap. The chain's CDR3 is CASSQDYQRGYEQYF. CDR3 coding DNA: TGTGCCAGCAGCCAAGATTACCAGCGTGGCTACGAGCAGTACTTC.

CDR3 sequence: CASREGGGLQETQYF. The CDR3 DNA sequence: TGTGCCAGCAGGGAAGGCGGGGGCCTCCAAGAGACCCAGTACTTC. The V and J genes are TRBV5-4 and TRBJ2-5; D perhaps matches TRBD2 (7 bases). The CDR3 contains 15 residues. CDR1 and CDR2 from the germline V gene are SGHNT and YYREEE (reference sequence). The V end was cut by 5 bases, the J end by 1 base, with 15 bases between.

In this sample, this clonotype turned up many times. V and J are TRBV7-2 and TRBJ1-3; D might be TRBD1 (6 bases). The CDR3 sequence is 12 residues long. V lost 7 bases, J lost 8 bases, and 12 bases lay in between. From germline, CDR1 is SGHTA and CDR2 FQGNSA. The CDR3 nucleotides are TGTGCCAGCAACCTTTCAGGGGACACCATATATTTT. Its protein product is CASNLSGDTIYF.

This clonotype occurred a few times. This chain connects TRBV4-1 to TRBJ2-5; 12 positions agree with TRBD2. Germline CDR1 and CDR2: MGHRA and YSYEKL. V shed 1 base and J 5 bases; nucleotides not matched to a gene: 5. The CDR3 totals 16 residues. The CDR3 sequence: CASSQGTSGKGETQYF. The DNA for the CDR3 is TGCGCCAGCAGCCAAGGGACTAGCGGGAAGGGGGAGACCCAGTACTTC.

As to this clonotype: Because it lacks the conserved phenylalanine or tryptophan at the end, this CDR3 is likely a read error. V gene TRBV4-1 combines with J gene TRBJ2-7; a possible D gene is TRBD1 (6 bases). Trimming took off 6 bases at V and 2 bases at J, with 17 bases between the two ends. The CDR3 spans 15 residues. Germline V gene lookup returns CDR1 MGHRA and CDR2 YSYEKL. The CDR3 protein is CASSPRGDNPYEQYL. As DNA, the CDR3 is TGCGCCAGCAGTCCTCGAGGGGACAACCCCTACGAGCAGTACCTC.

In this sample, this clonotype turned up many times. This rearrangement joins TRBV10-3 to TRBJ2-7, with a weak D call TRBD1 (7 bases). The germline V gene has CDR1 ENHRY and CDR2 SYGVKD. This CDR3 has 15 amino acids. Trimming took off 4 bases at V and 0 bases at J, with 13 bases between the two ends. CDR3: CAISVAGGTSYEQYF. In DNA, the CDR3 is TGTGCCATCAGTGTGGCAGGGGGGACCTCCTACGAGCAGTACTTC.

This clonotype was counted at least ten times. The rearrangement joins TRBV6-1 to TRBJ1-2; D call uncertain. V was pared by 5 bases and J by 2 bases, with 9 bases between. Germline CDR1 reads MNHNS; CDR2 reads SASEGT. The CDR3 extends over 13 amino acids. The CDR3 DNA sequence: TGTGCCAGCAGTTACATGGTCAACTATGGCTACACCTTC. Translated: CASSYMVNYGYTF.

At least ten counts were recorded for this clonotype. The chain employs TRBV30 and TRBJ2-5; no clear D gene. There are 13 residues in the CDR3. Trimming stripped 2 bases from V and 1 base from J, with 8 bases between. CDR1 is GTSNPN, CDR2 SVGIG, per germline (reference sequence). The CDR3 bases are TGTGCCTGGAGTCGACGACTCCAAGAGACCCAGTACTTC. Encoded protein: CAWSRRLQETQYF.

This clonotype occurred many times. This rearrangement joins TRBV28 to TRBJ1-5; 10 nucleotides agree with TRBD1. Germline V gene sequence: CDR1 MDHEN, CDR2 SYDVKM. The J segment lost 5 bases and the V segment lost 5 bases, leaving 3 bases of the junction unmatched. The CDR3 runs to 14 residues. This CDR3 is CASSPGQGDQPQHF. As DNA, the CDR3 is TGTGCCAGCAGTCCAGGACAGGGGGATCAGCCCCAGCATTTT. The full variable domain, with the rest looked up from reference TRBV28 and TRBJ1-5, is DVKVTQSSRYLVKRTGEKVFLECVQDMDHENMFWYRQDPGLGLRLIYFSYDVKMKEKGDIPEGYSVSREKKERFSLILESASTNQTSMYLCASSPGQGDQPQHFGDGTRLSIL.

This clonotype was recorded a few times. V is TRBV20-1 and J is TRBJ2-3; TRBD2 matches at 12 bases. The CDR3 loop spans 17 amino acids. Per the germline V gene, CDR1 is DFQATT and CDR2 is SNEGSKA (reference sequence). Trimming cost V 6 bases and J 3 bases; bases outside gene matches: 13. The chain's CDR3 is CSAPGPASGGGTDTQYF. For the CDR3, the DNA is TGCAGTGCCCCCGGCCCCGCTAGCGGGGGGGGAACAGATACGCAGTATTTT.

This clonotype was observed at least ten times. The V gene is TRBV27, the J gene TRBJ1-2; D perhaps matches TRBD1 (5 bases). The CDR3 is 19 residues long. The germline V gene encodes CDR1 MNHEY and CDR2 SMNVEV (reference sequence). Deletions cut 4 bases from V and 2 bases from J, with 26 bases between. In DNA form, the CDR3 reads TGTGCCAGCAGTTCCCACCAAACATTGGACGGCCGGGGGAACTATGGCTACACCTTC. Encoded protein: CASSSHQTLDGRGNYGYTF.

A few counts support this clonotype. J is TRBJ2-5 and V is TRBV5-1, with 9 bases identical to TRBD2. This CDR3 has 16 amino acids. The trim removed 2 bases at V and 5 bases at J, leaving 10 bases unmatched. From germline, CDR1 is SGHRS and CDR2 YFSETQ. CDR3 amino acids: CASSFSSGVLWETQYF. CDR3 DNA: TGCGCCAGCAGCTTCTCTAGCGGGGTGCTATGGGAGACCCAGTACTTC.

This clonotype was found once. A read error may explain this, as a much larger clone is one base away. This rearrangement joins TRBV29-1 to TRBJ2-2, with 8 bases that match TRBD1. The length of the CDR3 is 15 residues. Germline assignment: CDR1 SQVTM and CDR2 ANQGSEA. The CDR3 DNA reads as TGCAGCGGAAGGGCGACAGGGGTGCCGTCCGGGGAGCTGCTTTTT. Translating it yields CSGRATGVPSGELLF.

This clonotype was detected many times. V and J are TRBV18 and TRBJ1-4, with TRBD1 as a possible D gene (6 bases). This CDR3 spans 14 amino acids. CDR1 KGHSH and CDR2 LQKENI come from the germline V gene. Trimming shortened V by 2 bases and J by 7 bases, and 11 bases separated the two germline ends. Written as DNA, the CDR3 is TGTGCCAGCTCACCAAGGGGGGCCGGTGAAAAACTGTTTTTT. It codes for CASSPRGAGEKLFF.

This clonotype was seen many times. V is TRBV6-1 and J is TRBJ2-5; the match to TRBD2 covers 8 bases. The CDR3 length is 15 residues. Per the germline V gene, CDR1 is MNHNS and CDR2 is SASEGT. Trimming took 2 bases from V and 2 from J; bases not matched to a gene: 4. The DNA of the CDR3 is TGTGCCAGCAGTGAACTAGCGGGCCAGCAAGAGACCCAGTACTTC. It translates to CASSELAGQQETQYF.

The CDR3 protein is CASRPAGSTGVQETQYF. Written as DNA, the CDR3 is TGCGCCAGCAGACCGGCGGGATCAACAGGGGTACAAGAGACCCAGTACTTC. The genes are TRBV5-1 and TRBJ2-5; tentatively, D is TRBD1 (7 bases). Germline CDR1 and CDR2: SGHRS and YFSETQ. V was pared by 5 bases and J by 2 bases, with 22 bases between. The CDR3 loop spans 17 amino acids.

This sequence joins TRBV6-1 and TRBJ1-1, with D tentatively TRBD1 (5 bases). The germline CDR1 and CDR2 sequences are MNHNS and SASEGT. The length of the CDR3 is 14 residues. Trimming left V 2 bases short and J 3 bases short, with 10 bases between. The CDR3 bases are TGTGCCAGCAGTGAATGGATAGGGGACACTGAAGCTTTCTTT. It yields the protein CASSEWIGDTEAFF.

This clonotype was seen at least ten times. This chain uses TRBV29-1 with TRBJ1-1; 11 nucleotides line up with TRBD1. Per the germline V gene, CDR1 is SQVTM and CDR2 is ANQGSEA. The CDR3 length is 12 residues. The CDR3 is CRGDRGDTEAFF. The DNA for the CDR3 is TGCAGGGGGGACAGGGGGGACACTGAAGCTTTCTTT.

This clonotype came up a few times. A much larger clone sits a single nucleotide away, making a read error possible. The DNA for the CDR3 is TGTGCCAGCAGCTTGATGAACACCGGGGAGCTGTTTTTT. Translating gives CASSLMNTGELFF. V is TRBV5-6 and J is TRBJ2-2; unclear D gene. The CDR3 consists of 13 residues. Germline-derived CDR1 and CDR2 are SGHDT and YYEEEE. V was pared by 1 base and J by 1 base, with 2 bases between.

The table lists this clonotype with many counts. The chain employs TRBV11-2 and TRBJ1-5; D gene unclear. The CDR3 consists of 13 residues. Trimming removed 3 bases at V and 3 bases at J, with 6 bases between. Germline V gives CDR1 SGHAT, CDR2 FQNNGV. CDR3 loop: CASSLDYNQPQHF. CDR3 nucleotide sequence: TGTGCCAGCAGCTTGGACTACAATCAGCCCCAGCATTTT.

V and J are TRBV7-2 and TRBJ2-7; 12 positions agree with TRBD1. Germline CDR1 SGHTA, CDR2 FQGNSA. The CDR3 consists of 14 residues. With V trimmed by 6 bases and J by 4 bases, 4 bases remained unmatched. The CDR3 loop is CASRRDRGLYEQYF. The CDR3 region has the DNA TGTGCCAGCAGAAGGGACAGGGGGCTTTACGAGCAGTACTTC.

In this sample, this clonotype turned up a few times. The rearrangement joins TRBV4-1 to TRBJ2-6; TRBD1 matches 12 bases. The CDR3 sequence is 18 residues long. Trimming at V came to 0 bases and at J to 4 bases, leaving 4 bases not matched to a gene. Germline V lookup: CDR1 MGHRA, CDR2 YSYEKL. CDR3 nucleotides: TGCGCCAGCAGCCAAGAGGGACAGGGGGCGGTGGGGGCCAACGTCCTGACTTTC. This encodes CASSQEGQGAVGANVLTF.